Sequencing of this TCR beta chain was carried out in a study of patients and donors after allogeneic stem cell transplantation. From the RT-PCR reads, TCRdb called clonotypes with MiXCR, one entry per CDR3 protein. The repertoire holds more than 75,000 distinct CDR3 sequences, about 5% seen once, with 2.6% in the top ten. The V gene's germline CDR1 is DFQATT and CDR2 SNEGSKA (reference sequence). The CDR3 is 11 amino acids. V trimming: 2 bases; J trimming: 15 bases; junction bases outside the gene matches: 6. This clonotype was seen ten or more times. The TCR comes from a human donor who was either an allogeneic HSCT recipient or a stem cell or donor lymphocyte infusion donor (not recorded which). It is not recorded whose cells these are; they may come from a transplant donor. The sequenced material came from blood, either unsorted or a sorted T cell fraction (not recorded which). V usage is TRBV20-1 and J usage is TRBJ2-1; 8 nucleotides align to TRBD2. The chain's CDR3 is CSARSGLDPFF. The CDR3 nucleotides are TGCAGTGCTAGATCGGGACTAGATCCGTTCTTC.